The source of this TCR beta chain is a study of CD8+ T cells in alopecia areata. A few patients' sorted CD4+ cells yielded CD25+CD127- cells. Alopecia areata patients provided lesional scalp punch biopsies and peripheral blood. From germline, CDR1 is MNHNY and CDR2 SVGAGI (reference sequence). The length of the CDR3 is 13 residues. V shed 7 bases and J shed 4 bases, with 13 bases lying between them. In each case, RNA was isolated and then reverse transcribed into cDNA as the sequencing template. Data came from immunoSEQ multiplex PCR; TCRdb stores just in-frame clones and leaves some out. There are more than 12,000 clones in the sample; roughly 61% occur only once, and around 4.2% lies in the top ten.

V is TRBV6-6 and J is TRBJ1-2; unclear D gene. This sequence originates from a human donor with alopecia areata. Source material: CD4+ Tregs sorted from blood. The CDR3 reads CASTRDPTYGYTF. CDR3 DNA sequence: TGTGCCAGCACGAGAGACCCCACCTATGGCTACACCTTC.